Reported below is one T cell receptor (beta chain). V trimming: 4 bases; J trimming: 5 bases; junction bases outside the gene matches: 6. This CDR3 spans 16 amino acids. The germline gives CDR1 MGHRA, CDR2 YSYEKL. The sequenced template was RNA, covering the TCR beta CDR3 region. HTBI primers primed a first-round RT-PCR, and a second-round multiplex PCR followed. A single record per CDR3 protein comes from TCRdb applying MiXCR to the multiplex PCR reads. Among hundreds of thousands of distinct CDR3 sequences, 40% to 50% were seen once, and the ten largest hold more than 45%. The data stem from a study of Graves' ophthalmopathy and Graves' hyperthyroidism. The PBMCs were taken from approximately 9 ml of fresh peripheral blood.

This sequence originates from an adult man with Graves' ophthalmopathy. The sequenced sample consisted of peripheral blood. The V and J genes are TRBV4-1 and TRBJ2-2; 11 bases are a match to TRBD2. CDR3 sequence (DNA): TGCGCCAGCAGCCGAGGACTAGCGGGTATTACCGGGGAGCTGTTTTTT. Its protein product is CASSRGLAGITGELFF.